The clone carrying this T cell receptor beta chain was seen a handful of times. The data were taken from a study of blood T cell repertoires in COVID-19. The germline V gene encodes CDR1 LGHNA and CDR2 YNFKEQ. The CDR3 sequence is 15 residues long. Trimming removed 4 bases at V and 4 bases at J, with 14 bases between. The protocol was immunoSEQ multiplex PCR, while the TCRdb copy is restricted to in-frame clones and leaves out a portion. Of approximately 170,000 clones listed, 84% are singletons. Material: peripheral blood. This receptor was taken from a woman at least 80 years old with COVID-19, enrolled during active disease. V gene TRBV4-2 combines with J gene TRBJ1-3; D is unresolved. The CDR3: CASSREEGPGNTIYF. CDR3 nucleotide sequence: TGTGCCAGCAGCCGAGAGGAGGGTCCAGGAAACACCATATATTTT.